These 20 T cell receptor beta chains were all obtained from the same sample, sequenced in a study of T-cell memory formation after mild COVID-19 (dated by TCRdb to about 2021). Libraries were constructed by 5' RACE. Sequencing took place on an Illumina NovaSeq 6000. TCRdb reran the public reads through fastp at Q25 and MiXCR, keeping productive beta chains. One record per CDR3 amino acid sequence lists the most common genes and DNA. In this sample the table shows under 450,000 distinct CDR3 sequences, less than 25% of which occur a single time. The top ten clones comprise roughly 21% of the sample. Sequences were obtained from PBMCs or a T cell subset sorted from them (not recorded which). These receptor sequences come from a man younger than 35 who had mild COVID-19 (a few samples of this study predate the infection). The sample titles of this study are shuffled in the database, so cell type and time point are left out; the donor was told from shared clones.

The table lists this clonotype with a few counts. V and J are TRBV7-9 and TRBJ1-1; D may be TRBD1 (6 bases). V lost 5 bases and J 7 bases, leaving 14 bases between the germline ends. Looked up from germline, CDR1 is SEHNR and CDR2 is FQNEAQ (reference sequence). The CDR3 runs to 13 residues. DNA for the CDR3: TGTGCCAGCAGCCGGGACACTCAGCGTGAAGCTTTCTTT. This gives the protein CASSRDTQREAFF.

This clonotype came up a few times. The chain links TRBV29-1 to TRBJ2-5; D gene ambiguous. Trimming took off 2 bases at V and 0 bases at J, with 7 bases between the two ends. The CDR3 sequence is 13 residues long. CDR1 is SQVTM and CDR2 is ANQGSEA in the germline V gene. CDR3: CSVELGNQETQYF. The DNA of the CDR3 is TGCAGCGTTGAACTAGGGAACCAAGAGACCCAGTACTTC.

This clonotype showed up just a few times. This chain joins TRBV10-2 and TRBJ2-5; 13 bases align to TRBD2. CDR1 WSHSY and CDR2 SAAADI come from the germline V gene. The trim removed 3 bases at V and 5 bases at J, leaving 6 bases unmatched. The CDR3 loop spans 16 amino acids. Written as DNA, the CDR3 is TGCGCCAGCAGTGATTTGGGGACTAGCGGGAAGGAGACCCAGTACTTC. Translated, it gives CASSDLGTSGKETQYF.

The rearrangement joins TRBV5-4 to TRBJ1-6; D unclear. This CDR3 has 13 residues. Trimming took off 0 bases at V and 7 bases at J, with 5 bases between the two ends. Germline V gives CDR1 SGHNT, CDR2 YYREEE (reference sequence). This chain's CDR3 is CASSLDQNSPLHF. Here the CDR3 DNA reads TGTGCCAGCAGCTTGGATCAGAATTCACCCCTCCACTTT.

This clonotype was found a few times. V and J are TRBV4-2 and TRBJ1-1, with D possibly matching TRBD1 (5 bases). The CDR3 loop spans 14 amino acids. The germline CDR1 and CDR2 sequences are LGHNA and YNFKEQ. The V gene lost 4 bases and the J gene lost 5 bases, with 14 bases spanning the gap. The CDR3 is CASSLDQGRTEAFF. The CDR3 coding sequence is TGTGCCAGCAGCCTAGATCAGGGAAGGACTGAAGCTTTCTTT.

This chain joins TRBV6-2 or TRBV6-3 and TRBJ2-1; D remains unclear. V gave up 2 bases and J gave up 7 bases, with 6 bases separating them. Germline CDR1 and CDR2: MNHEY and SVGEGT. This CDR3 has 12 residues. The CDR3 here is CASSYRENEQFF. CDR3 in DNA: TGTGCCAGCAGTTACAGGGAAAATGAGCAGTTCTTC.

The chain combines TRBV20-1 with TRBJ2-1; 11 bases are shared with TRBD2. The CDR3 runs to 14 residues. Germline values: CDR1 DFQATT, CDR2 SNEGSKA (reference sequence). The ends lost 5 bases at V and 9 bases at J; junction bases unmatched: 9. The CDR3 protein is CSALSGGAGSEQFF. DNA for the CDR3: TGCAGTGCTCTTAGCGGGGGGGCCGGGAGTGAGCAGTTCTTC.

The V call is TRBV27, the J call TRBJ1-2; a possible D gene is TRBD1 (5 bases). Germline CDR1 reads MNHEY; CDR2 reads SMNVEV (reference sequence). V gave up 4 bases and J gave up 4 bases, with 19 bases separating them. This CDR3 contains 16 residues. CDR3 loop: CASSYRAPYRSYGYTF. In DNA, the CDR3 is TGTGCCAGCAGTTACCGGGCCCCTTACAGGAGCTATGGCTACACCTTC.

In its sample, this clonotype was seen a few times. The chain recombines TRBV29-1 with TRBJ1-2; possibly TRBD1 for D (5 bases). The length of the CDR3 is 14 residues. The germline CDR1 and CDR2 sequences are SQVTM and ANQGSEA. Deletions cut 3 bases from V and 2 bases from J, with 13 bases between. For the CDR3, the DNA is TGCAGCGTTGAGTGGATTGGGGGAAACTATGGCTACACCTTC. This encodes CSVEWIGGNYGYTF.

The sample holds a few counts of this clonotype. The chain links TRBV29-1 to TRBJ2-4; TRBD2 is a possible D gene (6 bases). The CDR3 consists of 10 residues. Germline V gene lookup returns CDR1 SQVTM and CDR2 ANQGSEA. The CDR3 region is CRSGGYIQYF. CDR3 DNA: TGCAGGTCCGGAGGGTACATTCAGTACTTC.

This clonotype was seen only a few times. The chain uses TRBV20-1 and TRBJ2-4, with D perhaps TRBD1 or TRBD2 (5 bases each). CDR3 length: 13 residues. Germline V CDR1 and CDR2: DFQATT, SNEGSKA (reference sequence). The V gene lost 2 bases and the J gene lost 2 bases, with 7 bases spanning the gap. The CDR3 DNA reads TGCAGTGCTAGAAGGGGACCCAAAAACATTCAGTACTTC. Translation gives CSARRGPKNIQYF.

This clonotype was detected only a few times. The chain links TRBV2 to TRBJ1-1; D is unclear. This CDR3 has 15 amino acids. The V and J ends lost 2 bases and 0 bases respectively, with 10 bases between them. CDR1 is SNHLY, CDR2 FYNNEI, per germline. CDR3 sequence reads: CASSEYGSLNTEAFF. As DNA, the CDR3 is TGTGCCAGCAGTGAATACGGCAGTTTGAACACTGAAGCTTTCTTT.

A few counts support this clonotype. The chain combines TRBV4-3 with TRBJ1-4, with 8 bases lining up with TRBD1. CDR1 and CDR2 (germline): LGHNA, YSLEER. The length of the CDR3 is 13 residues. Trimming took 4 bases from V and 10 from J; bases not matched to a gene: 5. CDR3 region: CASSLGTGVKLFF. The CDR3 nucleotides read TGCGCCAGCAGCCTCGGGACAGGCGTAAAACTGTTTTTT.

The CDR3 nucleotides read TGTGCCAGCAGCACGGAAGGGGGGCATTTCACCGGGGAGCTGTTTTTT. This encodes CASSTEGGHFTGELFF. The chain recombines TRBV2 with TRBJ2-2; D tentatively reads TRBD1 or TRBD2 (6 bases each). V was shortened by 6 bases and J by 4 bases, with 18 bases between the two germline ends. The germline V gene encodes CDR1 SNHLY and CDR2 FYNNEI. This CDR3 has 16 residues.

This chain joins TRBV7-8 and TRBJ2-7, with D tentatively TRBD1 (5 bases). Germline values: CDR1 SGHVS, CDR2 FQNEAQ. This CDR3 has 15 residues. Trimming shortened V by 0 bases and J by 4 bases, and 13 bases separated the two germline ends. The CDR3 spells CASSLAFQGKYEQYF. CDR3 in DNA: TGTGCCAGCAGCTTAGCGTTTCAGGGAAAGTACGAGCAGTACTTC.

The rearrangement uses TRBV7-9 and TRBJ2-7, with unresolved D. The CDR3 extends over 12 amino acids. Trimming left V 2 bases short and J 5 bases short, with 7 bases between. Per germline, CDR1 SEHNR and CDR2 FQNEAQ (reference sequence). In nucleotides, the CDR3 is TGTGCCAGCAGCTTATGGGTACACGAGCAGTACTTC. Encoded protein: CASSLWVHEQYF.

CDR3 region: CASTTGGGRKNTEAFF. As DNA, the CDR3 is TGTGCCAGCACCACGGGCGGGGGTAGGAAGAACACTGAAGCTTTCTTT. This sequence joins TRBV6-6 and TRBJ1-1; TRBD1 is a possible D gene (5 bases). With 7 bases removed from V and 1 base from J, the gap between germline ends came to 19 bases. This CDR3 contains 16 residues. The germline CDR1 and CDR2 sequences are MNHNY and SVGAGI (reference sequence).

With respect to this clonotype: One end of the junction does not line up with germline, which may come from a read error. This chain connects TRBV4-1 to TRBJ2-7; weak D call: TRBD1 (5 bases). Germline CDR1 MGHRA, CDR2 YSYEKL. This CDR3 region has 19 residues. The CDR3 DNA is TGCGCCAGCAGCCAATTTGCACCGGCTACGAAACAGGCCACTTACGTGCAGTACTTC. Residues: CASSQFAPATKQATYVQYF.

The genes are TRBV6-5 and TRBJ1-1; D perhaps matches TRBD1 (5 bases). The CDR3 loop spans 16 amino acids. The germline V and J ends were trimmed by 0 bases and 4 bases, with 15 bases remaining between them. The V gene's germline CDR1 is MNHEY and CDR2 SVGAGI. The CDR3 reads CASSYSRVQGFTEAFF. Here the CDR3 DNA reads TGTGCCAGCAGTTACTCGAGAGTTCAGGGCTTCACTGAAGCTTTCTTT.

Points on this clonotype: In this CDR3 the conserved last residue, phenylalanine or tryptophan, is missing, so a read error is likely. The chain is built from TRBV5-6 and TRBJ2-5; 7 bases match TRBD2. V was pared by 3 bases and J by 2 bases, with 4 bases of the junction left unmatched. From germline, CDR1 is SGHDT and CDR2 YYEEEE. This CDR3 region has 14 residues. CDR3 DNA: TGTGCCAGCAGCTCGCCCGGGAGGCAAGAGACCCAGTACTTA. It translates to CASSSPGRQETQYL.